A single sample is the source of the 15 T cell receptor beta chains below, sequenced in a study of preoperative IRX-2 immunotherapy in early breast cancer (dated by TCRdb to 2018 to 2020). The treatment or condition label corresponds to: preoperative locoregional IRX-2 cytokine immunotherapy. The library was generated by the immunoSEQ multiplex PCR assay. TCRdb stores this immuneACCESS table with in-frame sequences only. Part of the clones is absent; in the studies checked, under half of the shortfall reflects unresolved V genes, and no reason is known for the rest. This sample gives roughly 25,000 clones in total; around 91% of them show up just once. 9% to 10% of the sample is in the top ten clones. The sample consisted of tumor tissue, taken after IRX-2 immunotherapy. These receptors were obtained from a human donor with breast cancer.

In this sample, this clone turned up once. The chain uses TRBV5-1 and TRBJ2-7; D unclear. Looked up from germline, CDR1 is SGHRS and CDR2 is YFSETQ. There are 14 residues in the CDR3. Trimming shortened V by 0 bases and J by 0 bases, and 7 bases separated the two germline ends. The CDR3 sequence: CASSLGVSSYEQYF. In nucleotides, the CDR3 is TGCGCCAGCAGCTTGGGCGTCAGCTCCTACGAGCAGTACTTC.

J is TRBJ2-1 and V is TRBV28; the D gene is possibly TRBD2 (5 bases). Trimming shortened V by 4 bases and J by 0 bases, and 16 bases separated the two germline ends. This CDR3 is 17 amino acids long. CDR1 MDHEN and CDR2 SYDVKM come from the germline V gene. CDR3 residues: CASSSRLNPSSYNEQFF. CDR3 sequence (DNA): TGTGCCAGCAGTTCTAGACTAAATCCCAGCTCCTACAATGAGCAGTTCTTC.

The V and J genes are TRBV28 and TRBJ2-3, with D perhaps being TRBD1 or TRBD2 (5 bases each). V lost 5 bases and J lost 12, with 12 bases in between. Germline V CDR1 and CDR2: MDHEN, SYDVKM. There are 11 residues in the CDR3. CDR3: CASSPGRFQYF. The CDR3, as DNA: TGTGCCAGCAGTCCGGGACGGTTTCAGTATTTT.

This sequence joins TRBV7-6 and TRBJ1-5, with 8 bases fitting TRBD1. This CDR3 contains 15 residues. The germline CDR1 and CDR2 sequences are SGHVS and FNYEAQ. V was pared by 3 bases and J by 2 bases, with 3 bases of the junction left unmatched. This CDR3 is CASSFQGARNQPQHF. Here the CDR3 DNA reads TGTGCCAGCAGCTTCCAGGGGGCTCGCAATCAGCCCCAGCATTTT.

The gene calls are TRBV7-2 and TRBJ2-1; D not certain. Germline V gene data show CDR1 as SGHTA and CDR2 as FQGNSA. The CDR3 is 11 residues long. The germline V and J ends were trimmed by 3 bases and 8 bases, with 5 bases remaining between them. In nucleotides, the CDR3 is TGTGCCAGCAGCTTTGAACATGAGCAGTTCTTC. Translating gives CASSFEHEQFF.

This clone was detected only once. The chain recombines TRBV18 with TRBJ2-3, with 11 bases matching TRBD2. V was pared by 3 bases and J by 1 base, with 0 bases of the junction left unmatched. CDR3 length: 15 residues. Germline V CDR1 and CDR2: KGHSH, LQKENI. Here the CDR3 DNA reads TGTGCCAGCTCACCGACTAGCGGGGGCACAGATACGCAGTATTTT. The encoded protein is CASSPTSGGTDTQYF.

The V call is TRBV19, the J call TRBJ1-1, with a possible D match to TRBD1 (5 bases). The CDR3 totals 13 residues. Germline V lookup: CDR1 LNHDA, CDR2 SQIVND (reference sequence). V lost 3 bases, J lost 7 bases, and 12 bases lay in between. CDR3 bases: TGTGCCAGTAGTATTCAGGGAAGTATTGAAGCTTTCTTT. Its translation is CASSIQGSIEAFF.

CDR3 amino acids: CASRDPGPHYEQYF. In DNA, the CDR3 is TGTGCCAGCAGGGATCCGGGACCCCACTACGAGCAGTACTTC. The genes are TRBV2 and TRBJ2-7; either TRBD1 or TRBD2 may fit D (5 bases each). V dropped 6 bases and J dropped 3 bases, with 15 bases sitting between them. CDR3 length: 14 amino acids. The germline V gene encodes CDR1 SNHLY and CDR2 FYNNEI. Together with reference TRBV2 and TRBJ2-7, the CDR3 gives the full variable domain: EPEVTQTPSHQVTQMGQEVILRCVPISNHLYFYWYRQILGQKVEFLVSFYNNEISEKSEIFDDQFSVERPDGSNFTLKIRSTKLEDSAMYFCASRDPGPHYEQYFGPGTRLTVT.

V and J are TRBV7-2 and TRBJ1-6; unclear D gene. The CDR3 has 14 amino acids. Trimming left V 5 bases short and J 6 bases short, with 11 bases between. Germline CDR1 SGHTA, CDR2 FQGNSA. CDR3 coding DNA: TGTGCCAGCAGCGCCGGACTCCTTAATTCACCCCTCCACTTT. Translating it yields CASSAGLLNSPLHF.

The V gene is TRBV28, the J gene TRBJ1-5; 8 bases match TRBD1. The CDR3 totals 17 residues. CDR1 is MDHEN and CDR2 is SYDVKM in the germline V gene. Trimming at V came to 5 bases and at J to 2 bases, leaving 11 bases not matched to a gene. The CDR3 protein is CASSPFPLDRGNQPQHF. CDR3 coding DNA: TGTGCCAGCAGTCCCTTCCCCTTGGACAGGGGCAATCAGCCCCAGCATTTT. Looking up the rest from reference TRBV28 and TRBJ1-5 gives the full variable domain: DVKVTQSSRYLVKRTGEKVFLECVQDMDHENMFWYRQDPGLGLRLIYFSYDVKMKEKGDIPEGYSVSREKKERFSLILESASTNQTSMYLCASSPFPLDRGNQPQHFGDGTRLSIL.

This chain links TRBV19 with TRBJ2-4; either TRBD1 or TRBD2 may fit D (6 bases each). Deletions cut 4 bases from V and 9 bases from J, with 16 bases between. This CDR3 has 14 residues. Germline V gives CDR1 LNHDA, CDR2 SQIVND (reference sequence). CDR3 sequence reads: CASSTLGGLPIQYF. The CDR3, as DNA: TGTGCCAGTAGTACCCTAGGGGGACTCCCCATTCAGTACTTC.

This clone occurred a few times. Here the CDR3 DNA reads TGCGCCAGCAGCCAAGCAAAGCCCGGGGAGCTGTTTTTT. Its protein is CASSQAKPGELFF. V gene TRBV4-3 combines with J gene TRBJ2-2; D is uncertain. Germline loops: CDR1 LGHNA, CDR2 YSLEER. The CDR3 runs to 13 residues. V was shortened by 1 base and J by 6 bases, with 6 bases between the two germline ends.

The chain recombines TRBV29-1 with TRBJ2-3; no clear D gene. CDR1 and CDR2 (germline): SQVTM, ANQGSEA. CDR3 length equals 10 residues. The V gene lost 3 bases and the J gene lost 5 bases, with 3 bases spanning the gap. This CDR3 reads CSVDVDTQYF. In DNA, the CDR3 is TGCAGCGTTGATGTAGATACGCAGTATTTT.

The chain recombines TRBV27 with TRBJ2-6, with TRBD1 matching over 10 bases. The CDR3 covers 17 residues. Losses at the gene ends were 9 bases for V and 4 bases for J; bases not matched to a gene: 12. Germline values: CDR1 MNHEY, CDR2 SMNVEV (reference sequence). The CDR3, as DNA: TGTGCCAGTACTAACCCGGGACAGGGGCTCGGGGCCAACGTCCTGACTTTC. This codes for CASTNPGQGLGANVLTF. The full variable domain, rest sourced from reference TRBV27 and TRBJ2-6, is EAQVTQNPRYLITVTGKKLTVTCSQNMNHEYMSWYRQDPGLGLRQIYYSMNVEVTDKGDVPEGYKVSRKEKRNFPLILESPSPNQTSLYFCASTNPGQGLGANVLTFGAGSRLTVL.

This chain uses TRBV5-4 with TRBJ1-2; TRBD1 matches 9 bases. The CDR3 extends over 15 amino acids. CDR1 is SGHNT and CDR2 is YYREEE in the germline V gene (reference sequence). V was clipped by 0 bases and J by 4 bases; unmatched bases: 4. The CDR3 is CASSLATGGGYGYTF. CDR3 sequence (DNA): TGTGCCAGCAGCTTGGCGACAGGGGGTGGCTATGGCTACACCTTC. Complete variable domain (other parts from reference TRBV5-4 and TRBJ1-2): ETGVTQSPTHLIKTRGQQVTLRCSSQSGHNTVSWYQQALGQGPQFIFQYYREEENGRGNFPPRFSGLQFPNYSSELNVNALELDDSALYLCASSLATGGGYGYTFGSGTRLTVV.